This TCR beta chain was sequenced during a study of T-cell memory formation after mild COVID-19. At the level of the study: Largely, the TCR clusters proved donor specific.

The germline V gene encodes CDR1 SGDLS and CDR2 YYNGEE. There are 14 residues in the CDR3. V was trimmed by 3 bases and J by 4 bases, leaving 13 bases between them. TCRdb redid the calling of the 5' RACE reads with MiXCR, one entry per CDR3 protein. The data contain some 410,000 distinct CDR3 sequences, more than 20% of them singletons. The chain couples TRBV9 to TRBJ1-1; D is unresolved. Sequencing input: PBMCs or a T cell subset sorted from them (not recorded which). This TCR derives from an adult woman who had mild COVID-19 (a few samples of this study predate the infection). Cell type and time point are not known. In DNA, the CDR3 is TGTGCCAGCAGCGAGACCCAGACACCCACTGAAGCTTTCTTT. Amino acid sequence: CASSETQTPTEAFF.